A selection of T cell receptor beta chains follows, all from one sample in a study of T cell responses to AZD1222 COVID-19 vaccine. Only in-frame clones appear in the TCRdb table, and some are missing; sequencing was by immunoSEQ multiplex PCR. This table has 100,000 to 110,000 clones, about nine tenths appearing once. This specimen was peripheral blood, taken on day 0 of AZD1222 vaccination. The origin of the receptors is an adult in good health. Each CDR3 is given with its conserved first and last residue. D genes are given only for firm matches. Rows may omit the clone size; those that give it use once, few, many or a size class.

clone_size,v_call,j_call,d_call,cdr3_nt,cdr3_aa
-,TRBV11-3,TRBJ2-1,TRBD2,TGTGCCAGCAGCTTAGAGGGGACTAGCGGGAACAATGAGCAGTTCTTC,CASSLEGTSGNNEQFF
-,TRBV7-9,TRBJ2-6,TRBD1,TGTGCCACTCCGCATCCTCCCGGGACAGGGGGCGCTGGGGCCAACGTCCTGACTTTC,CATPHPPGTGGAGANVLTF
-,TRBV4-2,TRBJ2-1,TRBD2,TGTGCCAGCGCCCCTAAGACTAGCGGGACGCAAGGGGATGAGCAGTTCTTC,CASAPKTSGTQGDEQFF
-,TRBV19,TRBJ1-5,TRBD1,TGTGCCAGTAGTATGAGGGACAGAAGAGCCCAGCATTTT,CASSMRDRRAQHF
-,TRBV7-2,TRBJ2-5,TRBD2,TGTGCCAGCAGCTTAGGGGTTAGCGGGCTTCAAGAGACCCAGTACTTC,CASSLGVSGLQETQYF
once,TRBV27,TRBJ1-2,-,TGTGCCAGCAGTTTCTCAGGGTCGGGGGGTGGAGGAGAAGGCTACACCTTC,CASSFSGSGGGGEGYTF
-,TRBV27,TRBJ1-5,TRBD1,TGTGCCAGCAGTTTACCCGGGACAGGGGGCAGGAGCAATCAGCCCCAGCATTTT,CASSLPGTGGRSNQPQHF
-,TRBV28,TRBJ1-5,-,TGTGCCAGCACCAAGGGTCGCAATCAGCCCCAGCATTTT,CASTKGRNQPQHF
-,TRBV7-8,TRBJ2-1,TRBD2,TGTGCCAGCAGCTTATCGGGAGGGTTGAATGAGCAGTTCTTC,CASSLSGGLNEQFF
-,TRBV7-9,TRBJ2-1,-,TGTGCCAGCTTCCTCACGCTTGTGACGAGCTCCTACAATGAGCAGTTCTTC,CASFLTLVTSSYNEQFF
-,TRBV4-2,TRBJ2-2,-,TGTGCCAGCAGCCTCCCCCTGGAAGGTGTCTATGGCGGGGAGCTGTTTTTT,CASSLPLEGVYGGELFF
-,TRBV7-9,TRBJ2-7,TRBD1,TGTGCCAGCAGCCAGACCAGACAGGGGAAGACGGGCGAGCAGTACTTC,CASSQTRQGKTGEQYF
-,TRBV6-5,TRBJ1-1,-,TGTGCCAGCAGTTACTCGAGAATGGCGGCTGAAGCTTTCTTT,CASSYSRMAAEAFF
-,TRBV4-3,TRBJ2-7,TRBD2,TGCGCCAGCAGCCAAGCCGCAGCCGGGAGGGCCCCCGAGCAGTACTTC,CASSQAAAGRAPEQYF
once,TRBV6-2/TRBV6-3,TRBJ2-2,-,TGTGCCAGCAGTTACTCGTTAGCAGGGGATGAGAACACCGGGGAGCTGTTTTTT,CASSYSLAGDENTGELFF
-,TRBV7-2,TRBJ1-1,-,TGTGCCAGCAGCTCGACATATTACACTGAAGCTTTCTTT,CASSSTYYTEAFF
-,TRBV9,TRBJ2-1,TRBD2,TGTGCCAGCCAGATAGGAGCGGGAGCTCCCTACAATGAGCAGTTCTTC,CASQIGAGAPYNEQFF
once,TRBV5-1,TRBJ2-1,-,TGCGCCAGCAGCTTGCCCGGGGCTAATGAGCAGTTCTTC,CASSLPGANEQFF
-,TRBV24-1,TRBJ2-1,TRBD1,TGTGCCACCAGTGACCGGGACAGGTCGAAGAACAATGAGCAGTTCTTC,CATSDRDRSKNNEQFF
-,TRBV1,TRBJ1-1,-,TGCACCAGCAGCCACCGGGACCGGGCTCGGCCTTATGAGAACACTGAAGCTTTCTTT,CTSSHRDRARPYENTEAFF
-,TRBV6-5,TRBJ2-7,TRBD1,TGTGCCAGCAGCCCCGGGACAGCTATAGACTACGAGCAGTACTTC,CASSPGTAIDYEQYF
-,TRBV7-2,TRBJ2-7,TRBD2,TGTGCCAGCAGCTCCCGGGGGGGCTACGAGCAGTACTTC,CASSSRGGYEQYF
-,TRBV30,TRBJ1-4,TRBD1,TGTGCCTGGAGTCCGAGGGGGCTCCAAGGAAAACTGTTTTTT,CAWSPRGLQGKLFF
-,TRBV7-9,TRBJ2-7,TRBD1,TGTGCCAGCAGCAGCTACAGGACAGGGGACTACGAGCAGTACTTC,CASSSYRTGDYEQYF
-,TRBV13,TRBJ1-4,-,TGTGCCAGCAGCTTAGATACAGGGTTGAATGAAAAACTGTTTTTT,CASSLDTGLNEKLFF
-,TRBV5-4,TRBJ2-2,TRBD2,TGTGCCAGCAGCGCGGGACTAGCGGGGGGAGGGACCGGGGAGCTGTTTTTT,CASSAGLAGGGTGELFF
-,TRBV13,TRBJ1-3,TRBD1,TGTGCCAGCAGCCCGACAGGGGGAAACACCATATATTTT,CASSPTGGNTIYF
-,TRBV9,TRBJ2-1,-,TGTGCCAGCAGCGTAGGATATGGAGCGAATGAGCAGTTCTTC,CASSVGYGANEQFF
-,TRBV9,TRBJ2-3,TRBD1,TGTGCCAGCAGCGTAGGACAGGGATCGGAGGCAGATACGCAGTATTTT,CASSVGQGSEADTQYF
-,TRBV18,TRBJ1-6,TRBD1,TGTGCCAGCTCCCGGCCCGGGACAGGGGATTCACCCCTCCACTTT,CASSRPGTGDSPLHF
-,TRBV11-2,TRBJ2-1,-,TGTGCCAGCAGCTCCAGGGGTTCGTACAATGAGCAGTTCTTC,CASSSRGSYNEQFF
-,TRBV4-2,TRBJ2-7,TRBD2,TGTGCCAGCAGCCAAGAAGCGGGGGGACCGGCGGTTGGGCAGTACTTC,CASSQEAGGPAVGQYF
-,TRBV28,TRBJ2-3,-,TGTGCCAGCACCACGGCAGGTAGTTCGGTACAGGATACGCAGTATTTT,CASTTAGSSVQDTQYF
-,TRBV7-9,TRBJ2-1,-,TGTGCCAGCAGCGAAGTCGGCAGGGGGGTTAGCTCCTACAATGAGCAGTTCTTC,CASSEVGRGVSSYNEQFF
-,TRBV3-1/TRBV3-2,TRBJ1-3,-,TGTGCCAGCAGCCTTGACTACTCTGGAAACACCATATATTTT,CASSLDYSGNTIYF
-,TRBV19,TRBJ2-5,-,TGTGCCAGTAGAGGCGGGAACGGAGAGACCCAGTACTTC,CASRGGNGETQYF
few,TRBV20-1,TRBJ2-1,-,TGCAGTGCTAGTCCCAACCGCCCCTACAATGAGCAGTTCTTC,CSASPNRPYNEQFF
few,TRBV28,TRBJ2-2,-,TGTGCCAGCAGTTCCTTCTCCAGGGAAAACACCGGGGAGCTGTTTTTT,CASSSFSRENTGELFF
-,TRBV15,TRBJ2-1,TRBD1,TGTGCCACCAGCAGAGCCCAGACAGGGGGGTACAATGAGCAGTTCTTC,CATSRAQTGGYNEQFF
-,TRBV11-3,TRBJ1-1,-,TGTGCCAGCAGCTTAGCTGGGGGCAACACTGAAGCTTTCTTT,CASSLAGGNTEAFF
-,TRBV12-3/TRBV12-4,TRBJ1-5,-,TGTGCCAGCACCTTCAGGGGCAATCAGCCCCAGCATTTT,CASTFRGNQPQHF
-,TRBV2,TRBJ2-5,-,TGTGCCAGTAACCGGGACGGGGAGACCCAGTACTTC,CASNRDGETQYF
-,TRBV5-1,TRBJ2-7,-,TGCGCCAGCAGTTTCCTGGGGGACGAGCAGTACTTC,CASSFLGDEQYF
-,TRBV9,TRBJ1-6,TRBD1,TGTGCCAGCAGCGTTTCGGGACAGGAGAATTCACCCCTCCACTTT,CASSVSGQENSPLHF
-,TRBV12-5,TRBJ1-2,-,TGTGCTAGTGGTTTGGTACGGAGGGGATTGTTTGAAATGCATGGCTACACCTTC,CASGLVRRGLFEMHGYTF
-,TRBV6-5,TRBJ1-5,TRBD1,TGTGCCAGCAGCGGGACAGGGAGTCAGCCCCAGCATTTT,CASSGTGSQPQHF
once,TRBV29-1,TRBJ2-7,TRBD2,TGCAGCATTACTAGCGCGAGCTCCTACGAGCAGTACTTC,CSITSASSYEQYF
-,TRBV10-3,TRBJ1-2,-,TGTGCCATCAGTGATATGGGATATGGCTACACCTTC,CAISDMGYGYTF
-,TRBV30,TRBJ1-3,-,TGTGCCTGGAGTTACCAGGGACGGGACATTGGAAACACCATATATTTT,CAWSYQGRDIGNTIYF
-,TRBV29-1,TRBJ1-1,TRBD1,TGCAGCGGCGACAGGGGAGCTGAAGCTTTCTTT,CSGDRGAEAFF
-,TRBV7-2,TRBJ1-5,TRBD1,TGTGCCAGCAGCTTAAGCGGACAGGGAAATCAGCCCCAGCATTTT,CASSLSGQGNQPQHF
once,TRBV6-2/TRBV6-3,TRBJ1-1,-,TGTGCCAGCAGTTTTTCTGAGATGAACACTGAAGCTTTCTTT,CASSFSEMNTEAFF
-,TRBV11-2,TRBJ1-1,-,TGTGCCAGCAGCCGCGGGGGGGAAGCTTTCTTT,CASSRGGEAFF
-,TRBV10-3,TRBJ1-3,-,TGTGCCATCAGTCTGGGGCCAGTCTCTGGAAACACCATATATTTT,CAISLGPVSGNTIYF
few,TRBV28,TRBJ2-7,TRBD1,TGTGCCAGCAGTCAGCGGACAGGGGGCTACTACTACGAGCAGTACTTC,CASSQRTGGYYYEQYF
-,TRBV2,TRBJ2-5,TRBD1,TGTGCCAGCACCGAGGACAGGGCACCGGGGACCCAGTACTTC,CASTEDRAPGTQYF
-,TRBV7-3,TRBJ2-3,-,TGTGCCAGCAGCTCAAAAGGAGCGGATACGCAGTATTTT,CASSSKGADTQYF
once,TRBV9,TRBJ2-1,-,TGTGCCAACGGCTTGATGGGGTGGAGCTCCTACAATGAGCAGTTCTTC,CANGLMGWSSYNEQFF
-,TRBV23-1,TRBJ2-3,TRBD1,TGCGCCAGCAGTCCCTCCCGGGACAGGGACACAGATACGCAGTATTTT,CASSPSRDRDTDTQYF